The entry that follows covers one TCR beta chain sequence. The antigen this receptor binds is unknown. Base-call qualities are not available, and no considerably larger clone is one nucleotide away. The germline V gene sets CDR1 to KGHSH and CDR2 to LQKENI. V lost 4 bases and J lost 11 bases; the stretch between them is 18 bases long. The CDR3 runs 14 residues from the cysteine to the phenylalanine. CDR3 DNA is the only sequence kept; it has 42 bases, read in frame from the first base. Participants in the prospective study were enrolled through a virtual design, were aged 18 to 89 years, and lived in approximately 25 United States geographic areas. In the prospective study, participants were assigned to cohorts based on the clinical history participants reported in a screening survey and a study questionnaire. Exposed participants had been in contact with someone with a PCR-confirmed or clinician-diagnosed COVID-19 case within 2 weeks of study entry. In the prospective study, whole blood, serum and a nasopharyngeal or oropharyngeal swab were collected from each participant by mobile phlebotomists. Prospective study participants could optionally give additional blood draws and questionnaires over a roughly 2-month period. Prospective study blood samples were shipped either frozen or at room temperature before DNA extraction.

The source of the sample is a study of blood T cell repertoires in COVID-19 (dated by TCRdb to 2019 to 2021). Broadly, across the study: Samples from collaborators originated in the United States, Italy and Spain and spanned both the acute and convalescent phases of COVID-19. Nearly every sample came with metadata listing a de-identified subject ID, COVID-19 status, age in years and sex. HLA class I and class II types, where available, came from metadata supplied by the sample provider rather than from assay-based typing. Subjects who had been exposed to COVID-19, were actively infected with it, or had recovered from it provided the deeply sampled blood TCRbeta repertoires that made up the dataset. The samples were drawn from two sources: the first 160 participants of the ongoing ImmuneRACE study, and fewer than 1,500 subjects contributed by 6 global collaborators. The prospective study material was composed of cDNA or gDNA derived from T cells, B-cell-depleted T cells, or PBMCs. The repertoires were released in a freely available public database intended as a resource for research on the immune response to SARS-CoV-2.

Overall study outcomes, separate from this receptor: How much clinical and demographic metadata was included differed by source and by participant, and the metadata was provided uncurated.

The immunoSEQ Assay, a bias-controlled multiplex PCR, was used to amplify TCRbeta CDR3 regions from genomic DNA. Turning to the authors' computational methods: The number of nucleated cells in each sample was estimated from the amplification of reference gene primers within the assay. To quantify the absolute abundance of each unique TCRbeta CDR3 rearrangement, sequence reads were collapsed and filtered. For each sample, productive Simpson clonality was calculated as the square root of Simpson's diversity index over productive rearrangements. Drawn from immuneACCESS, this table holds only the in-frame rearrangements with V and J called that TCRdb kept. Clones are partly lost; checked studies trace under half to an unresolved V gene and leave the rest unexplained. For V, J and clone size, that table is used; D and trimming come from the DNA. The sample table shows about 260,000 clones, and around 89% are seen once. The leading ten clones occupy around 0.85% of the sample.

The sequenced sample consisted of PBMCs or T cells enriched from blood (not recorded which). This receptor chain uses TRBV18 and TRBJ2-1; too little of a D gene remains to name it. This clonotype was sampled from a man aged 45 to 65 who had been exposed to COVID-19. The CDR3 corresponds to CASSLRQDLPQQFF. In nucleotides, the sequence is TGTGCCAGCTCACTGAGACAAGACCTCCCTCAGCAGTTCTTC.